One TCR beta chain is described in this entry. TCRdb independently ran MiXCR on the 5' RACE reads; one entry per CDR3 protein. The data contain 250,000 to 300,000 distinct CDR3 sequences, 20% of them singletons. Germline V CDR1 and CDR2: DFQATT, SNEGSKA (reference sequence). V was clipped by 3 bases and J by 11 bases; unmatched bases: 12. CDR3 length: 15 residues. The sample is drawn from a study of CD8 T cells in ankylosing spondylitis. The sequence was collected from a male donor with ankylosing spondylitis or in good health (not recorded which). The chain employs TRBV20-1 and TRBJ1-4; 10 bases are a match to TRBD1. Sequenced: blood, either unsorted or a sorted T cell fraction (not recorded which). CDR3 bases: TGCAGTGCTAGTGGTATGGGACAGGGGAAAGGGAAACTGTTTTTT. Encoded protein: CSASGMGQGKGKLFF.